The 28 T cell receptor beta chains presented below share a single source sample, sequenced in a study of T cell responses to AZD1222 COVID-19 vaccine. The data were produced by immunoSEQ multiplex PCR, yet TCRdb's version contains in-frame clones alone and is incomplete. Of more than 95,000 clones detected, 75% to 90% appear once; the ten largest clones hold roughly 3.7%. The sequencing here drew on peripheral blood, taken on day 0 of MenACWY control vaccination. The receptors shown here come from an adult in good health.

This sequence joins TRBV21-1 and TRBJ1-1; TRBD1, the D gene given by the table, was not confirmed from the DNA. TRBV21-1 is an annotated pseudogene. The CDR3 length is 18 residues. The CDR3 nucleotides are TGTGCCAGCAGCATGCCCGGGACAGGCACCTTTCGGAACACTGAAGCTTTCTTT. Translation gives CASSMPGTGTFRNTEAFF.

The V and J genes are TRBV12-3 or TRBV12-4 and TRBJ1-5; D unresolved. V lost 6 bases and J 5 bases, leaving 11 bases between the germline ends. The length of the CDR3 is 13 residues. Written as DNA, the CDR3 is TGTGCCAGCAGGGAGGGCGTCTATCAGCCCCAGCATTTT. Encoded protein: CASREGVYQPQHF.

V gene TRBV7-2 combines with J gene TRBJ2-3; D remains unclear. V was cut by 1 base and J by 6 bases, with 8 bases left in between. CDR3 length equals 13 residues. CDR1 SGHTA and CDR2 FQGNSA come from the germline V gene. The CDR3 loop is CASSLGSADTQYF. Written as DNA, the CDR3 is TGTGCCAGCAGCTTAGGTTCCGCCGATACGCAGTATTTT.

The rearrangement joins TRBV28 to TRBJ1-2; D not resolved. CDR1 is MDHEN, CDR2 SYDVKM, per germline. The CDR3 covers 12 residues. Trimming left V 4 bases short and J 4 bases short, with 7 bases between. In DNA form, the CDR3 reads TGTGCCAGCAGTTCCCCCTCCTATGGCTACACCTTC. Translating it yields CASSSPSYGYTF.

CDR3: CASSPVGAYTDTQYF. For the CDR3, the DNA is TGTGCCAGCAGCCCGGTGGGGGCCTACACAGATACGCAGTATTTT. The V and J genes are TRBV7-3 and TRBJ2-3, with a weak D call TRBD1 (6 bases). Trimming took 5 bases from V and 2 from J, leaving 14 bases between them. The CDR3 loop spans 15 amino acids. Germline V CDR1 and CDR2: SGHTA, FQGTGA.

The J gene is TRBJ2-2, the V gene TRBV19; D not certain. The CDR3 is 12 residues long. CDR1 is LNHDA and CDR2 is SQIVND in the germline V gene (reference sequence). V was clipped by 4 bases and J by 6 bases, with 6 bases between them. In DNA form, the CDR3 reads TGTGCCAGTAGTACAGTTTCCGGGGAGCTGTTTTTT. Protein: CASSTVSGELFF.

The rearrangement uses TRBV5-1 and TRBJ1-1; no definite D call. This CDR3 spans 13 amino acids. CDR1 and CDR2 (germline): SGHRS, YFSETQ. The V end was cut by 5 bases, the J end by 5 bases, with 13 bases between. The CDR3 nucleotides are TGCGCCAGCAGAAATCAGGAGCGGACTGAAGCTTTCTTT. Protein sequence: CASRNQERTEAFF.

This clone has ten or more counts. V usage is TRBV5-3 and J usage is TRBJ1-2; TRBD1 matches 12 bases. TRBV5-3 is assigned to the ORF class and has an uncertain function. Losses at the gene ends were 4 bases for V and 0 bases for J; bases not matched to a gene: 22. The CDR3 is made up of 22 amino acids. The CDR3 coding sequence is TGTGCCAGAAGCCAGGGGTTGGGGACAGGGGGCGAGGGTACATCAGCTAACTATGGCTACACCTTC. It yields the protein CARSQGLGTGGEGTSANYGYTF.

This clone was detected a few times. The chain couples TRBV7-2 to TRBJ2-4; TRBD2 agrees at 7 bases. The CDR3 has 16 amino acids. V gave up 1 base and J gave up 8 bases; unmatched junction bases: 11. The germline gives CDR1 SGHTA, CDR2 FQGNSA. CDR3 DNA sequence: TGTGCCAGCAGCTTAGGGGGAGGGAGGATCGAACACATTCAGTACTTC. This translates into CASSLGGGRIEHIQYF. Looking up the rest from reference TRBV7-2 and TRBJ2-4 gives the full variable domain: GAGVSQSPSNKVTEKGKDVELRCDPISGHTALYWYRQSLGQGLEFLIYFQGNSAPDKSGLPSDRFSAERTGGSVSTLTIQRTQQEDSAVYLCASSLGGGRIEHIQYFGAGTRLSVL.

The chain couples TRBV6-5 to TRBJ2-5, with 7 bases that match TRBD2. The germline V gene encodes CDR1 MNHEY and CDR2 SVGAGI. V shed 6 bases, J shed 7 bases, and the junction held 11 bases outside the gene matches. This CDR3 comprises 14 residues. Here the CDR3 reads CASSRERGVGTQYF. The CDR3 region has the DNA TGTGCCAGCAGCCGGGAGCGGGGTGTTGGGACCCAGTACTTC.

The rearrangement joins TRBV4-1 to TRBJ1-5; D is unclear. V shed 0 bases and J shed 2 bases, with 11 bases lying between them. The germline V gene encodes CDR1 MGHRA and CDR2 YSYEKL. This CDR3 spans 16 amino acids. The CDR3 sequence is CASSQDGGLGNQPQHF. Written as DNA, the CDR3 is TGCGCCAGCAGCCAAGACGGAGGGTTGGGCAATCAGCCCCAGCATTTT.

V gene TRBV7-9 combines with J gene TRBJ1-4; no clear D. There are 14 residues in the CDR3. The V gene's germline CDR1 is SEHNR and CDR2 FQNEAQ (reference sequence). With 3 bases removed from V and 7 bases from J, the gap between germline ends came to 12 bases. The CDR3 is CASSFNGIGEKLFF. CDR3 DNA: TGTGCCAGCAGCTTCAACGGGATAGGTGAAAAACTGTTTTTT.

The rearrangement uses TRBV5-1 and TRBJ2-5; 10 bases map to TRBD1. The CDR3 has 15 residues. Germline CDR1 and CDR2: SGHRS and YFSETQ. J was trimmed by 5 bases and V by 3 bases; bases with no gene match: 7. The CDR3 sequence: CASSSGTGDRETQYF. CDR3 nucleotide sequence: TGCGCCAGCAGCTCCGGGACAGGGGATAGGGAGACCCAGTACTTC. The full variable domain, its missing parts supplied by reference TRBV5-1 and TRBJ2-5, is KAGVTQTPRYLIKTRGQQVTLSCSPISGHRSVSWYQQTPGQGLQFLFEYFSETQRNKGNFPGRFSGRQFSNSRSEMNVSTLELGDSALYLCASSSGTGDRETQYFGPGTRLLVL.

To note about this clone: Other DNA sequences within the sample encode an identical CDR3. This sequence joins TRBV19 and TRBJ1-1; D possibly corresponds to TRBD1 (6 bases). This CDR3 comprises 13 residues. Germline V gene lookup returns CDR1 LNHDA and CDR2 SQIVND (reference sequence). V was shortened by 6 bases and J by 2 bases, with 10 bases between the two germline ends. This CDR3 is CASSRGANTEAFF. Here the CDR3 DNA reads TGTGCCAGTAGCCGGGGGGCCAACACTGAAGCTTTCTTT.

This chain links TRBV11-1 with TRBJ2-7; 13 bases are shared with TRBD2. Germline CDR1 reads SGHAT; CDR2 reads FQDESV (reference sequence). V shed 4 bases and J 6 bases; nucleotides not matched to a gene: 9. The CDR3 covers 16 residues. The CDR3, as DNA: TGTGCCAGCAGCTCCCGGGGACTAGCGGGACTACGCGAGCAGTACTTC. This gives the protein CASSSRGLAGLREQYF.

The chain combines TRBV28 with TRBJ1-2; no definite D call. The CDR3 consists of 14 residues. Looked up from germline, CDR1 is MDHEN and CDR2 is SYDVKM. The V gene lost 6 bases and the J gene lost 5 bases, with 16 bases spanning the gap. The CDR3 DNA reads as TGTGCCAGCAGCTTGGACGGTCGACTATATGGCTACACCTTC. It translates to CASSLDGRLYGYTF.

The chain combines TRBV5-6 with TRBJ1-3; D gene unclear. The germline CDR1 and CDR2 sequences are SGHDT and YYEEEE. Deletions cut 4 bases from V and 0 bases from J, with 11 bases between. The CDR3 loop spans 15 amino acids. The CDR3: CASSPDPFSGNTIYF. The CDR3 DNA follows: TGTGCCAGCAGCCCCGACCCCTTCTCTGGAAACACCATATATTTT.

CDR3 region: CASSLRTADATNEKLFF. Written as DNA, the CDR3 is TGTGCCAGCAGCTTAAGGACAGCGGATGCAACTAATGAAAAACTGTTTTTT. This chain connects TRBV11-2 to TRBJ1-4, with a tentative D call TRBD1 (6 bases). The length of the CDR3 is 17 residues. Germline V gene data show CDR1 as SGHAT and CDR2 as FQNNGV. V lost 2 bases and J lost 0, with 13 bases in between.

The J gene is TRBJ2-5, the V gene TRBV9, with 12 bases lining up with TRBD2. The CDR3 runs to 16 residues. After removal of 3 bases from V and 7 bases from J, the junction contained 10 bases not matched to a gene. CDR1 SGDLS and CDR2 YYNGEE come from the germline V gene. CDR3 DNA: TGTGCCAGCAGCGCTACTAGCGGGGGGTCTATTGGGACCCAGTACTTC. Protein: CASSATSGGSIGTQYF.

The genes are TRBV19 and TRBJ2-7; possible D gene TRBD1, 5 bases. Per the germline V gene, CDR1 is LNHDA and CDR2 is SQIVND (reference sequence). Trimming removed 11 bases from V and 0 bases from J, with 20 bases in between. CDR3 length equals 15 residues. DNA for the CDR3: TGTGCCCCCCCTGGGGCAGGTGTGTACTCCTACGAGCAGTACTTC. Translated: CAPPGAGVYSYEQYF.

V is TRBV9 and J is TRBJ2-5; D may be TRBD1 or TRBD2 (6 bases each). V shed 3 bases and J shed 1 base, with 13 bases lying between them. This CDR3 has 15 residues. The germline gives CDR1 SGDLS, CDR2 YYNGEE. The CDR3 sequence is CASSALEGGQETQYF. The CDR3 DNA reads as TGTGCCAGCAGCGCCCTAGAGGGGGGCCAAGAGACCCAGTACTTC.

This clone was recorded once. J is TRBJ2-1 and V is TRBV7-9; 15 bases are shared with TRBD2. Germline trimming cut 5 bases from V and 7 bases from J; bases unmatched to any gene: 21. The germline CDR1 and CDR2 sequences are SEHNR and FQNEAQ (reference sequence). This CDR3 comprises 21 residues. The CDR3 loop is CASSKPGPWTSGGANINEQFF. The CDR3 bases are TGTGCCAGCAGCAAACCCGGGCCCTGGACTAGCGGGGGGGCCAATATTAATGAGCAGTTCTTC.

The gene calls are TRBV10-2 and TRBJ2-2; D may correspond to TRBD1 or TRBD2 (5 bases each). The CDR3 is made up of 15 amino acids. With 0 bases removed from V and 5 bases from J, the gap between germline ends came to 10 bases. Germline CDR1 WSHSY, CDR2 SAAADI. The CDR3 reads CASSESQGGTGELFF. The CDR3 DNA is TGCGCCAGCAGTGAGTCCCAGGGCGGGACCGGGGAGCTGTTTTTT.

The table lists this clone with a count of one. This sequence joins TRBV14 and TRBJ1-2; 7 bases align to TRBD1. Trimming cost V 4 bases and J 3 bases; bases outside gene matches: 14. This CDR3 has 17 residues. CDR1 is SGHDN and CDR2 is FVKESK in the germline V gene. Written as DNA, the CDR3 is TGTGCCAGCAGCCGCTGGGACAGCGGATCAACTGACTATGGCTACACCTTC. It specifies CASSRWDSGSTDYGYTF.

This clone has a single count. The genes are TRBV28 and TRBJ1-4; 8 bases are a match to TRBD1. Germline V gene sequence: CDR1 MDHEN, CDR2 SYDVKM. The length of the CDR3 is 15 residues. Unmatched junction bases numbered 6, after V lost 5 bases and J lost 4 bases. In DNA form, the CDR3 reads TGTGCCAGCAGTCCATCAGGGGGCTATAATGAAAAACTGTTTTTT. This gives the protein CASSPSGGYNEKLFF.

This chain links TRBV7-3 with TRBJ2-2; D call uncertain. The CDR3 length is 15 residues. V was shortened by 5 bases and J by 6 bases, with 16 bases between the two germline ends. The germline gives CDR1 SGHTA, CDR2 FQGTGA. Here the CDR3 reads CASSPSRTLAGELFF. CDR3 in DNA: TGTGCCAGCAGCCCATCTCGGACCTTGGCCGGGGAGCTGTTTTTT.

The genes are TRBV2 and TRBJ2-6; 7 bases align to TRBD1. V lost 5 bases to trimming and J lost 0 bases; unmatched junction nucleotides: 7. Germline values: CDR1 SNHLY, CDR2 FYNNEI. The CDR3 totals 17 residues. The CDR3: CASSRGGAYSGANVLTF. The CDR3 nucleotides are TGTGCCAGCAGTCGAGGGGGCGCCTACTCTGGGGCCAACGTCCTGACTTTC.

The chain joins TRBV5-5 to TRBJ2-4, with TRBD1 matching over 7 bases. Germline loops: CDR1 SGHKS, CDR2 YYEKEE (reference sequence). This CDR3 has 12 amino acids. Trimming at V came to 4 bases and at J to 6 bases, leaving 1 base not matched to a gene. In DNA form, the CDR3 reads TGTGCCAGCAGCGGGGACAGAAACATTCAGTACTTC. Residues: CASSGDRNIQYF.